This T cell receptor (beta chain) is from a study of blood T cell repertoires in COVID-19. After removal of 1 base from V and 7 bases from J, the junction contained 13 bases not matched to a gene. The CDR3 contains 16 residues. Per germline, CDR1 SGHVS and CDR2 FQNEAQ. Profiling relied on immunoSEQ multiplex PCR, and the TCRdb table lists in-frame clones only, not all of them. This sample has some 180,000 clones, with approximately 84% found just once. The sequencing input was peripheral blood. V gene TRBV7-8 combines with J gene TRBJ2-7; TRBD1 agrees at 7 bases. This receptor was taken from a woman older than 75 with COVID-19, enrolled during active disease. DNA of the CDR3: TGTGCCAGCAGCTTAGGAACGGCAGGGGGTACGGGGGAGCAGTACTTC. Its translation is CASSLGTAGGTGEQYF. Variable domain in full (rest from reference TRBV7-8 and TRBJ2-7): GAGVSQSPRYKVAKRGQDVALRCDPISGHVSLFWYQQALGQGPEFLTYFQNEAQLDKSGLPSDRFFAERPEGSVSTLKIQRTQQEDSAVYLCASSLGTAGGTGEQYFGPGTRLTVT.